What follows are 11 T cell receptor beta chains derived from one specimen sequenced in a study of blood T cell repertoires in COVID-19. Measured with immunoSEQ multiplex PCR; TCRdb has only the in-frame clones, and not every one. The sample includes 140,000 or so clones, about 80% seen only once; the top ten take roughly 3.6%. The sequencing input was peripheral blood. These receptors were taken from a man aged 65-85 years who had recovered from COVID-19.

This clone was seen only a few times. The genes are TRBV29-1 and TRBJ1-2; D possibly corresponds to TRBD1 (5 bases). Germline CDR1 SQVTM, CDR2 ANQGSEA. The CDR3 is 13 amino acids. Trimming cost V 6 bases and J 0 bases, with 11 bases left between them. The DNA of the CDR3 is TGCAGCGTGTTACAGGATACTAACTATGGCTACACCTTC. Its translation is CSVLQDTNYGYTF.

This chain connects TRBV29-1 to TRBJ2-5; 11 bases map to TRBD1. The V segment lost 3 bases and the J segment 5 bases; nucleotides outside the gene matches: 5. This CDR3 has 14 residues. Germline CDR1 and CDR2: SQVTM and ANQGSEA. The CDR3 region has the DNA TGCAGCGTTGAGGGGACAGGGGGTTGGGAGACCCAGTACTTC. Protein: CSVEGTGGWETQYF.

The V call is TRBV7-9, the J call TRBJ1-1, with TRBD1 as a possible D gene (6 bases). CDR1 is SEHNR, CDR2 FQNEAQ, per germline (reference sequence). This CDR3 region has 12 residues. Trimming cost V 10 bases and J 0 bases, with 9 bases left between them. CDR3 in amino acids: CATGGLNTEAFF. The CDR3 DNA follows: TGTGCCACCGGGGGGCTGAACACTGAAGCTTTCTTT.

The V gene is TRBV7-6, the J gene TRBJ2-1; 10 nucleotides align to TRBD2. Trimming at V came to 3 bases and at J to 6 bases, leaving 5 bases not matched to a gene. Looked up from germline, CDR1 is SGHVS and CDR2 is FNYEAQ. This CDR3 has 15 residues. CDR3 in DNA: TGTGCCAGCAGCTTTGTGGGGACTAGCGCCAATGAGCAGTTCTTC. Translation gives CASSFVGTSANEQFF. The full variable domain, rest sourced from reference TRBV7-6 and TRBJ2-1, is GAGVSQSPRYKVTKRGQDVALRCDPISGHVSLYWYRQALGQGPEFLTYFNYEAQQDKSGLPNDRFSAERPEGSISTLTIQRTEQRDSAMYRCASSFVGTSANEQFFGPGTRLTVL.

The J gene is TRBJ2-7, the V gene TRBV5-6, with D hard to call. The V and J ends lost 4 bases and 7 bases respectively, with 12 bases between them. The germline gives CDR1 SGHDT, CDR2 YYEEEE. The CDR3 has 12 amino acids. The CDR3 coding sequence is TGTGCCAGCAGCCAAAAGCAAGTGGAGCAGTACTTC. Its protein is CASSQKQVEQYF. The full variable domain, completed using reference TRBV5-6 and TRBJ2-7, is DAGVTQSPTHLIKTRGQQVTLRCSPKSGHDTVSWYQQALGQGPQFIFQYYEEEERQRGNFPDRFSGHQFPNYSSELNVNALLLGDSALYLCASSQKQVEQYFGPGTRLTVT.

V usage is TRBV2 and J usage is TRBJ2-2, with 14 bases matching TRBD2. The V gene's germline CDR1 is SNHLY and CDR2 FYNNEI. V was pared by 7 bases and J by 6 bases, with 4 bases of the junction left unmatched. The CDR3 totals 15 residues. The CDR3 DNA reads TGTGCCAGCACCCTGGGACTAGCGGGAGCCGGGGAGCTGTTTTTT. This sequence encodes CASTLGLAGAGELFF.

This chain links TRBV10-3 with TRBJ1-2; TRBD1 matches at 9 bases. Germline V CDR1 and CDR2: ENHRY, SYGVKD. The CDR3 loop spans 15 amino acids. The junction had 12 bases not matched to a gene; V was cut back by 7 bases and J by 6 bases. CDR3 bases: TGTGCCATCAAGGCCCTCGCGGGGACAGGGAATGGCTACACCTTC. As protein: CAIKALAGTGNGYTF.

This clone was seen ten or more times. This rearrangement joins TRBV9 to TRBJ1-3; tentative D call: TRBD1 (5 bases). The germline V gene has CDR1 SGDLS and CDR2 YYNGEE. Trimming removed 2 bases at V and 2 bases at J, with 11 bases between. CDR3 length equals 15 residues. The DNA for the CDR3 is TGTGCCAGCAGCGTCGGGAGGGACCCTGGAAACACCATATATTTT. This translates into CASSVGRDPGNTIYF.

The V gene is TRBV5-1, the J gene TRBJ2-4, with D possibly matching TRBD1 (6 bases). The CDR3 has 14 amino acids. CDR1 is SGHRS and CDR2 is YFSETQ in the germline V gene. V lost 4 bases, J lost 8 bases, and 16 bases lay in between. CDR3 sequence reads: CASSLRDILDIQYF. In DNA, the CDR3 is TGCGCCAGCAGCCTACGGGACATCCTAGACATTCAGTACTTC.

The V call is TRBV5-4, the J call TRBJ2-1; 8 positions agree with TRBD2. Germline values: CDR1 SGHNT, CDR2 YYREEE (reference sequence). The trim removed 4 bases at V and 8 bases at J, leaving 11 bases unmatched. The CDR3 has 15 residues. CDR3 DNA sequence: TGTGCCAGCAGCGCTCCGGGACTAGGTTCCGATGAGCAGTTCTTC. Translated: CASSAPGLGSDEQFF.

In its sample, this clone was seen once. The chain combines TRBV2 with TRBJ1-1; D is unresolved. The length of the CDR3 is 12 residues. CDR1 and CDR2 from the germline V gene are SNHLY and FYNNEI. The V and J ends lost 2 bases and 8 bases respectively, with 9 bases between them. CDR3 sequence (DNA): TGTGCCAGCAGTGAAAGTCGGTGGGAAGCTTTCTTT. It is translated as CASSESRWEAFF. Together with reference TRBV2 and TRBJ1-1, the CDR3 gives the full variable domain: EPEVTQTPSHQVTQMGQEVILRCVPISNHLYFYWYRQILGQKVEFLVSFYNNEISEKSEIFDDQFSVERPDGSNFTLKIRSTKLEDSAMYFCASSESRWEAFFGQGTRLTVV.